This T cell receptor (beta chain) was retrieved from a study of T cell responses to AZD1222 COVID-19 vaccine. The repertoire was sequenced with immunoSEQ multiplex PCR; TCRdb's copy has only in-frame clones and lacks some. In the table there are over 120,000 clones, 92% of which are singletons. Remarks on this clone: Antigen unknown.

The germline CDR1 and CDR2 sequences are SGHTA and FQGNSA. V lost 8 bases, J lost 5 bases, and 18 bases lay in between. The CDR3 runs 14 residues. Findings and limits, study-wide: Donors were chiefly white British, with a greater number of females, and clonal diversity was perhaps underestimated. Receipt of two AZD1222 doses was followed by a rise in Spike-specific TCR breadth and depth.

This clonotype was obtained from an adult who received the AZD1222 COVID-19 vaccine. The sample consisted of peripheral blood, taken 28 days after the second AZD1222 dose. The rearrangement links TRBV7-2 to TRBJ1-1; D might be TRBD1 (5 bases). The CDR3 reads CASSPRGIGTEAFF. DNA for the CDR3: TGTGCCAGCTCCCCGAGGGGCATCGGAACTGAAGCTTTCTTT. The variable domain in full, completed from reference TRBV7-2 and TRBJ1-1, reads GAGVSQSPSNKVTEKGKDVELRCDPISGHTALYWYRQSLGQGLEFLIYFQGNSAPDKSGLPSDRFSAERTGGSVSTLTIQRTQQEDSAVYLCASSPRGIGTEAFFGQGTRLTVV.